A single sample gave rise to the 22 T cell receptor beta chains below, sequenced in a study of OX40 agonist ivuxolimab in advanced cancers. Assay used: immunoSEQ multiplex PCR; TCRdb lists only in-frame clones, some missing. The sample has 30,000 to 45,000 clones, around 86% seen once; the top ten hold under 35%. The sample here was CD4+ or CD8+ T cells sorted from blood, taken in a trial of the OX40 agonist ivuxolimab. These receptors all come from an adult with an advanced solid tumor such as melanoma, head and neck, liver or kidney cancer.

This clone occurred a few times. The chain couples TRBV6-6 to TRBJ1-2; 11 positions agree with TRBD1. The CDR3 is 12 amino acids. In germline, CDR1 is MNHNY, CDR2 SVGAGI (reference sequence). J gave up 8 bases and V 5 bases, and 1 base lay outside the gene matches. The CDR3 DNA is TGTGCCAGCAGTGGGGACAGGGGGGGCTACACCTTC. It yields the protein CASSGDRGGYTF.

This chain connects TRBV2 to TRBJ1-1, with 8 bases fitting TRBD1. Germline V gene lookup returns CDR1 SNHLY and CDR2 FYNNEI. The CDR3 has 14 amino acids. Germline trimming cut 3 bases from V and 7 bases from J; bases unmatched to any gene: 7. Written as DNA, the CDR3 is TGTGCCAGCAGTGAGACCACAGGGGGAGGTGAAGCTTTCTTT. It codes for CASSETTGGGEAFF.

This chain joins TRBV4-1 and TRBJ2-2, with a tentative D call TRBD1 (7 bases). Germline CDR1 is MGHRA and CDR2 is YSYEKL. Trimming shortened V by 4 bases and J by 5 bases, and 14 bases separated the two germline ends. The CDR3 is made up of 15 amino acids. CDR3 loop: CASSRQGGQTGELFF. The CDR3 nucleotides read TGCGCCAGCAGCCGGCAGGGGGGCCAGACCGGGGAGCTGTTTTTT.

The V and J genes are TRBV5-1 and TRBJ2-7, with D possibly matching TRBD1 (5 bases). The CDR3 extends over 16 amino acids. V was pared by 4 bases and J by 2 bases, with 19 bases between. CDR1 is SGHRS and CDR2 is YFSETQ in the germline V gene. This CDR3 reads CASSVKTAKLPYEQYF. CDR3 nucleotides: TGCGCCAGCAGCGTAAAGACAGCTAAACTTCCCTACGAGCAGTACTTC.

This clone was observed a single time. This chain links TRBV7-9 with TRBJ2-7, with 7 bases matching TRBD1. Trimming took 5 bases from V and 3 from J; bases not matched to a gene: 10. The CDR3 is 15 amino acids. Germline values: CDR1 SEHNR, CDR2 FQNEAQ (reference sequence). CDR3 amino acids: CASSQATGPFYEQYF. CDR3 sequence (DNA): TGTGCCAGCAGCCAAGCGACAGGGCCCTTCTACGAGCAGTACTTC.

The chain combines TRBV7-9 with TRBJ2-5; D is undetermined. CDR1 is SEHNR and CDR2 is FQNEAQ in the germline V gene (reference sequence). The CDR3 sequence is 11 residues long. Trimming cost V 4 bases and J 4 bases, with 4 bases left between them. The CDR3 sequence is CASSSGETQYF. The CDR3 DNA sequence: TGTGCCAGCAGCTCCGGAGAGACCCAGTACTTC.

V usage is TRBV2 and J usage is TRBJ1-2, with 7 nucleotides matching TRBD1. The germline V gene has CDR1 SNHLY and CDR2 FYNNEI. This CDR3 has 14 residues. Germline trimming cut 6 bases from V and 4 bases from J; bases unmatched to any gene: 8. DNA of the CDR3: TGTGCCAGCAGAGATGGGACAGCCGTCTATGGCTACACCTTC. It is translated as CASRDGTAVYGYTF.

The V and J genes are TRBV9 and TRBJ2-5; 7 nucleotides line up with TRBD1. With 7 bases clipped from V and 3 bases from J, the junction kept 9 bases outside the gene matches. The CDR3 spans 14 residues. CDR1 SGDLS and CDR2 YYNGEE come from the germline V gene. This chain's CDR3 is CASGVGQAKETQYF. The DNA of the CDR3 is TGTGCCAGCGGGGTAGGACAGGCAAAAGAGACCCAGTACTTC.

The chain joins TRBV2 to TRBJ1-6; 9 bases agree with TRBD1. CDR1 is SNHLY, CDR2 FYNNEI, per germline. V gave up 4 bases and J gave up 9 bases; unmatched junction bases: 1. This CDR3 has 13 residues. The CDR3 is CASSGQGGSPLHF. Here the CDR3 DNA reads TGTGCCAGCAGTGGACAGGGGGGTTCACCCCTCCACTTT.

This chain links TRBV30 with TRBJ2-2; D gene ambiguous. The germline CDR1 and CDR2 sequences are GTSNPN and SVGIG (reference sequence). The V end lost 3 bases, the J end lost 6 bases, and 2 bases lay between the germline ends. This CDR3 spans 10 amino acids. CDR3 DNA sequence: TGTGCCTGGAGCTCCGGGGAGCTGTTTTTT. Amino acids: CAWSSGELFF. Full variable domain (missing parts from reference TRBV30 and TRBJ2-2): SQTIHQWPATLVQPVGSPLSLECTVEGTSNPNLYWYRQAAGRGLQLLFYSVGIGQISSEVPQNLSASRPQDRQFILSSKKLLLSDSGFYLCAWSSGELFFGEGSRLTVL.

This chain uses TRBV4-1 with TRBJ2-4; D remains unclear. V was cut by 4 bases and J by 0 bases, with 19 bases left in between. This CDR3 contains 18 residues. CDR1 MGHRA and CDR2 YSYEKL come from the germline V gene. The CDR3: CASSRVILWARAKNIQYF. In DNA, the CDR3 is TGCGCCAGCAGCCGGGTGATACTTTGGGCGAGAGCCAAAAACATTCAGTACTTC.

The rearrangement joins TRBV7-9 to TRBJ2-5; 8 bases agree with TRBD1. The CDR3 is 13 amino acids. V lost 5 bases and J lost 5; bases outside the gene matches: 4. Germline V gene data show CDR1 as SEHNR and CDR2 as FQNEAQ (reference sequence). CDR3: CASSRGQGETQYF. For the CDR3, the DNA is TGTGCCAGCAGCCGAGGACAGGGCGAGACCCAGTACTTC.

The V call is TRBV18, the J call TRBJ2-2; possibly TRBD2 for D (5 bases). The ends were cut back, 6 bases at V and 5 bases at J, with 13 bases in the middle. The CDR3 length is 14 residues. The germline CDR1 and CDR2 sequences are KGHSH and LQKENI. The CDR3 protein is CASSRREGTGELFF. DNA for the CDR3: TGTGCCAGCTCCCGAAGAGAGGGTACCGGGGAGCTGTTTTTT.

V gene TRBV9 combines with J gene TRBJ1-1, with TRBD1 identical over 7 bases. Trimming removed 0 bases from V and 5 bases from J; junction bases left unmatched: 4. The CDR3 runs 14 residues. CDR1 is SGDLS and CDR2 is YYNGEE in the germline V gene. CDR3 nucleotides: TGTGCCAGCAGCGTAGCGCCAGGGGGGACTGAAGCTTTCTTT. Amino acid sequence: CASSVAPGGTEAFF.

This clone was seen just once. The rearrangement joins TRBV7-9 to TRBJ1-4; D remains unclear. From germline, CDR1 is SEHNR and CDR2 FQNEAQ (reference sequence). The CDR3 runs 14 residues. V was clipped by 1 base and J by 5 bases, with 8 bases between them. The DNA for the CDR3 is TGTGCCAGCAGCTTAGAAGGGCGAAATGAAAAACTGTTTTTT. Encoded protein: CASSLEGRNEKLFF. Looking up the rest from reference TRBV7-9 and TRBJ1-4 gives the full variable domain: DTGVSQNPRHKITKRGQNVTFRCDPISEHNRLYWYRQTLGQGPEFLTYFQNEAQLEKSRLLSDRFSAERPKGSFSTLEIQRTEQGDSAMYLCASSLEGRNEKLFFGSGTQLSVL.

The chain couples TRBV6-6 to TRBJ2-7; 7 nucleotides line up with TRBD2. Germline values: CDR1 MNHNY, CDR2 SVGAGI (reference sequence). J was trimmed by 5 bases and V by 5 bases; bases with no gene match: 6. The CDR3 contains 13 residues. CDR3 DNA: TGTGCCAGCAGTACCCTTGGGGGGGACGAGCAGTACTTC. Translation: CASSTLGGDEQYF.

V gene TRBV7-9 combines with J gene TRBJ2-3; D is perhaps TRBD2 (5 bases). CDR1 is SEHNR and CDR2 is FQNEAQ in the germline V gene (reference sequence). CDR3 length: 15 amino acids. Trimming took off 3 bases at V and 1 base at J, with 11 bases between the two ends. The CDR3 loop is CASSLDSFGTDTQYF. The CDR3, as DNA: TGTGCCAGCAGCTTGGACTCCTTCGGCACAGATACGCAGTATTTT.

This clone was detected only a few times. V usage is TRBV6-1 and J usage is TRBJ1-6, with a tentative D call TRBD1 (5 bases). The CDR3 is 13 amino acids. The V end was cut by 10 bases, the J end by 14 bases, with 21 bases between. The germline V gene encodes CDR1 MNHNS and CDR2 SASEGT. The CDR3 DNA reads TGTGCCACCTTTGACCCGTTTTCGGGGGCCCTCCACTTT. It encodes CATFDPFSGALHF.

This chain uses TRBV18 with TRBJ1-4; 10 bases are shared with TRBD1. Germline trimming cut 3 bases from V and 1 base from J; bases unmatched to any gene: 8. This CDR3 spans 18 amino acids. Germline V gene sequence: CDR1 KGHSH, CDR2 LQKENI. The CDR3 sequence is CASSPTGTGELTNEKLFF. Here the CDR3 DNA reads TGTGCCAGCTCACCGACCGGGACAGGGGAGTTAACTAATGAAAAACTGTTTTTT.

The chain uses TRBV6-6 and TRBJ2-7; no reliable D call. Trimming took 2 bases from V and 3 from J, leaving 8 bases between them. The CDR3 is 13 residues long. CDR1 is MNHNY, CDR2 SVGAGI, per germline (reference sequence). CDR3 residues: CASSYRPNYEQYF. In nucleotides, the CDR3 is TGTGCCAGCAGTTACCGACCAAACTACGAGCAGTACTTC.

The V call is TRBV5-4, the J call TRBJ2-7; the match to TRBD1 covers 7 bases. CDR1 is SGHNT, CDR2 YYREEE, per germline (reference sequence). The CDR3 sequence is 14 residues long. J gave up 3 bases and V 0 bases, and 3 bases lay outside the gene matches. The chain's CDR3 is CASSLGQGVYEQYF. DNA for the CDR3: TGTGCCAGCAGCTTGGGTCAGGGGGTCTACGAGCAGTACTTC.

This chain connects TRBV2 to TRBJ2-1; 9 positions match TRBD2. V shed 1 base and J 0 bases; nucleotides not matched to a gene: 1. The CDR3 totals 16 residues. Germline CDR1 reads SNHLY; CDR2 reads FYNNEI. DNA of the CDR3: TGTGCCAGCAGTGAAGGGCGGGGGGGCTCCTACAATGAGCAGTTCTTC. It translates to CASSEGRGGSYNEQFF.